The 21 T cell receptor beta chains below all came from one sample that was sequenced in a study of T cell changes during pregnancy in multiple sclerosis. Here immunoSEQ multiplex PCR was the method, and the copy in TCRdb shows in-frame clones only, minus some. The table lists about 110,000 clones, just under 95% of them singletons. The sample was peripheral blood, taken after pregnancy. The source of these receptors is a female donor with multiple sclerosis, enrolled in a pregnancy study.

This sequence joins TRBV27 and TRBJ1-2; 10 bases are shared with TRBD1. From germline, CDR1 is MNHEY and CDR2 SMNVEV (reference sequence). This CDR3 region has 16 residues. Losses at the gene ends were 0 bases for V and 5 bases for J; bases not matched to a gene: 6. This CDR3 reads CASSLSRTGGGYGYTF. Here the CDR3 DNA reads TGTGCCAGCAGTTTATCTAGGACAGGGGGGGGGTATGGCTACACCTTC.

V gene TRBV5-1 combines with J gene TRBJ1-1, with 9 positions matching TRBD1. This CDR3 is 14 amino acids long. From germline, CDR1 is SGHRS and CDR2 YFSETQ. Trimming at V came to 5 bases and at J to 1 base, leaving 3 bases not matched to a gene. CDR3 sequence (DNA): TGCGCCAGCAGAACGGGACAGGGGAACACTGAAGCTTTCTTT. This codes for CASRTGQGNTEAFF.

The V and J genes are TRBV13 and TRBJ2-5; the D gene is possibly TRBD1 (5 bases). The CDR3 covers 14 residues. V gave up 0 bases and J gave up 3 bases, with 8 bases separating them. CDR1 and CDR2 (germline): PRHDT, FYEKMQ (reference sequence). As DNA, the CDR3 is TGTGCCAGCAGCTTAGGGCAGGGAAAAGAGACCCAGTACTTC. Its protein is CASSLGQGKETQYF.

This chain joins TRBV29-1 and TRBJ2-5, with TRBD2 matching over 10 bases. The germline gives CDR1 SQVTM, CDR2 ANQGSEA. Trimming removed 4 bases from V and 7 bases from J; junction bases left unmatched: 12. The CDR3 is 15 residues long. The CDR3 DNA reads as TGCAGCGTTGCCGGACTAGCGGCCCAGGCATTGACCCAGTACTTC. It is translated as CSVAGLAAQALTQYF.

The chain's CDR3 is CASSYDRAITEAFF. The CDR3 DNA reads as TGTGCCAGCAGTTACGACAGGGCGATCACTGAAGCTTTCTTT. This rearrangement joins TRBV6-6 to TRBJ1-1, with TRBD1 matching 7 bases. CDR1 and CDR2 from the germline V gene are MNHNY and SVGAGI (reference sequence). V gave up 2 bases and J gave up 4 bases; unmatched junction bases: 4. The CDR3 is 14 amino acids.

The CDR3 bases are TGTGCCAGCAGCGTAGCCGCCGGGACTAGCGGGAGGGCCCCTTTAGTGGATACGCAGTATTTT. Translation gives CASSVAAGTSGRAPLVDTQYF. V is TRBV9 and J is TRBJ2-3, with 16 bases lining up with TRBD2. V gave up 0 bases and J gave up 6 bases; unmatched junction bases: 16. This CDR3 is 21 amino acids long. The V gene's germline CDR1 is SGDLS and CDR2 YYNGEE.

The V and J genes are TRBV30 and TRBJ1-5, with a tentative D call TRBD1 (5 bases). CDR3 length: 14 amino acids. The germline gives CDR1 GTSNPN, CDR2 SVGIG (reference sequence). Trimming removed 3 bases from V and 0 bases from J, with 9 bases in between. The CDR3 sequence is CAWSTGYSNQPQHF. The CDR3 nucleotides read TGTGCCTGGAGCACAGGTTATAGCAATCAGCCCCAGCATTTT.

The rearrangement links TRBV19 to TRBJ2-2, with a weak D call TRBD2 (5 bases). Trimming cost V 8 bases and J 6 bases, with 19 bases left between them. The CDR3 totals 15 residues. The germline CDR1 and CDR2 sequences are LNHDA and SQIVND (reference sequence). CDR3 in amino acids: CASRPGLPLPGELFF. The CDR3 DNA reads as TGTGCCAGTCGACCCGGACTCCCTCTACCCGGGGAGCTGTTTTTT.

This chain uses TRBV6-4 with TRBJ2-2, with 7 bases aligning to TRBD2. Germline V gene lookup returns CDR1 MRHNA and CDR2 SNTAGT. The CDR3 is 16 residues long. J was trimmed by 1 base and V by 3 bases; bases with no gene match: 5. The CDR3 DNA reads TGTGCCAGCAGTGAGGAGGGGACTATGAACACCGGGGAGCTGTTTTTT. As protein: CASSEEGTMNTGELFF.

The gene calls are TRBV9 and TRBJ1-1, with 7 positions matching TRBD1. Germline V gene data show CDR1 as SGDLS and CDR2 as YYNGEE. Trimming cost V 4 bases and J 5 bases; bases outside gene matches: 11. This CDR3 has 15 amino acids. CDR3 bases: TGTGCCAGCAGCCCCGCCCCAGGGGGGCTAACTGAAGCTTTCTTT. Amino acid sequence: CASSPAPGGLTEAFF. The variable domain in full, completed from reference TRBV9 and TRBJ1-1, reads DSGVTQTPKHLITATGQRVTLRCSPRSGDLSVYWYQQSLDQGLQFLIQYYNGEERAKGNILERFSAQQFPDLHSELNLSSLELGDSALYFCASSPAPGGLTEAFFGQGTRLTVV.

The CDR3 DNA sequence: TGTGCCAGCGCCAGGGACAGACCCCCGGATTCACCCCTCCACTTT. Translating it yields CASARDRPPDSPLHF. The chain is built from TRBV6-5 and TRBJ1-6; 7 nucleotides align to TRBD1. The CDR3 spans 15 residues. Losses at the gene ends were 8 bases for V and 8 bases for J; bases not matched to a gene: 12. CDR1 is MNHEY and CDR2 is SVGAGI in the germline V gene.

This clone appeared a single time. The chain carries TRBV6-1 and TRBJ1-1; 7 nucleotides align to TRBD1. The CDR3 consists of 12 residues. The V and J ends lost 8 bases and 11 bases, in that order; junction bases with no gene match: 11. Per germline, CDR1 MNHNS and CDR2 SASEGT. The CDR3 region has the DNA TGTGCCAGCTTGACAGGGCGGGTTGGGGCTTTCTTT. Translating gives CASLTGRVGAFF.

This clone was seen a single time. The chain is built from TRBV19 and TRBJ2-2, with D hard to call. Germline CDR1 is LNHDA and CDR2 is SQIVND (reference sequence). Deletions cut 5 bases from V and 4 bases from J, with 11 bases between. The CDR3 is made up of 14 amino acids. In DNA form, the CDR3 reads TGTGCCAGTAGTCCCGTCCCTAGCACCGGGGAGCTGTTTTTT. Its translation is CASSPVPSTGELFF.

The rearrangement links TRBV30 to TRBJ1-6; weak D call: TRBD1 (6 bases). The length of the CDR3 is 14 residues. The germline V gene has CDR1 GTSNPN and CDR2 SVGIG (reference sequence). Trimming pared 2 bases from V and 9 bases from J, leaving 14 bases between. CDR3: CAWSQTGYGSPLHF. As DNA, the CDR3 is TGTGCCTGGAGTCAGACAGGTTATGGTTCACCCCTCCACTTT.

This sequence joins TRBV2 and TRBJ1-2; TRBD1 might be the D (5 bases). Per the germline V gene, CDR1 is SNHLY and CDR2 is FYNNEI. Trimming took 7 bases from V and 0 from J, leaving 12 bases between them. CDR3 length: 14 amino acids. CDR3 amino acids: CASTKDISNYGYTF. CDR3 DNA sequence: TGTGCCAGCACTAAGGACATTTCTAACTATGGCTACACCTTC.

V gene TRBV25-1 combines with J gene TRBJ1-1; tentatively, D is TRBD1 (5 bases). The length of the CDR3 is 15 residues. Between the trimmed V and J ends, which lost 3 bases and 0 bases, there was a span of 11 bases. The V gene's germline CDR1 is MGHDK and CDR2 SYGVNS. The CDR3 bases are TGTGCCAGCAGTGATCCAGGGAACCTGAACACTGAAGCTTTCTTT. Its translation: CASSDPGNLNTEAFF.

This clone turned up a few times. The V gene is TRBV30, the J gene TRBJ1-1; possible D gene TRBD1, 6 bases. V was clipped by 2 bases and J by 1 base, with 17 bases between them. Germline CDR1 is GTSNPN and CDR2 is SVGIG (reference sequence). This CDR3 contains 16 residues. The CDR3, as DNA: TGTGCCTGGAGTATTTGGGGGGGGGCGCGGAACACTGAAGCTTTCTTT. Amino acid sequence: CAWSIWGGARNTEAFF.

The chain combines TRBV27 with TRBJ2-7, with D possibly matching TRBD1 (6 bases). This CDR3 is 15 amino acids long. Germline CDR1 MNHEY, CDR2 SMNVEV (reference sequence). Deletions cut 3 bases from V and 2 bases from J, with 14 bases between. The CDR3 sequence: CASSFRGPAPYEQYF. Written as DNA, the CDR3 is TGTGCCAGCAGTTTCAGGGGCCCAGCCCCCTACGAGCAGTACTTC.

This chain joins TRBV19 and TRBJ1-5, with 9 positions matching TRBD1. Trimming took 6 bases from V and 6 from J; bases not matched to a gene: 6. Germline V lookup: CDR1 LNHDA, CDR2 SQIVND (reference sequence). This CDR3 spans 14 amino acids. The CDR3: CASSPGTGRQPQHF. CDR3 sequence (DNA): TGTGCCAGTAGCCCCGGGACAGGGCGTCAGCCCCAGCATTTT.

This CDR3 is CASSLAGGETDTQYF. In DNA form, the CDR3 reads TGTGCCAGCAGTCTAGCGGGGGGTGAGACAGATACGCAGTATTTT. The chain recombines TRBV6-1 with TRBJ2-3, with 11 nucleotides matching TRBD2. V trimming: 5 bases; J trimming: 3 bases; junction bases outside the gene matches: 4. Looked up from germline, CDR1 is MNHNS and CDR2 is SASEGT. This CDR3 spans 15 amino acids.

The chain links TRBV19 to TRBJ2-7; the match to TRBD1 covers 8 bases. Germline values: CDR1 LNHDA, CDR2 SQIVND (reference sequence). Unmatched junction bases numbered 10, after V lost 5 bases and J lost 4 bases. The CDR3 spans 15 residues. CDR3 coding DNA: TGTGCCAGTAGTGGCAGCAGGGGGCTGGGGTACGAGCAGTACTTC. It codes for CASSGSRGLGYEQYF.